Sequencing of this T cell receptor beta chain was carried out in a study of T cells after yellow fever vaccination. Whole-study context: SMART-Seq v4 Ultra Low Input served to prepare low-cell-number fractions. General study findings and limits: Researchers cautioned that FACS-sorted repertoires could harbor abundant clonotypes contaminating from the bulk population. A secondary response was less intense yet reached its peak sooner, at day 5 versus 15.

In its sample, this clonotype was seen many times. Its antigen is undetermined. Deletions cut 1 base from V and 4 bases from J, with 11 bases between. Germline assignment: CDR1 DFQATT and CDR2 SNEGSKA (reference sequence). This CDR3 is 14 amino acids long. A process of 5'RACE template switching, which added a universal primer site and UMIs, was used to make TCR cDNA. MiXCR was run by TCRdb on the 5' RACE reads, yielding one entry per CDR3 protein. The sample includes more than 300,000 distinct CDR3 sequences, approximately 4% of them seen just once. The chain joins TRBV20-1 to TRBJ1-5; D perhaps matches TRBD1 (6 bases). Sequenced here: PBMCs, sampled 15 days after the yellow fever booster vaccination. The TCR comes from a man younger than 30 who received the YFV17D yellow fever vaccine. The CDR3 region has the DNA TGCAGTGCTAGAGCCCTCCAGGGGAATCAGCCCCAGCATTTT. Its translation is CSARALQGNQPQHF.